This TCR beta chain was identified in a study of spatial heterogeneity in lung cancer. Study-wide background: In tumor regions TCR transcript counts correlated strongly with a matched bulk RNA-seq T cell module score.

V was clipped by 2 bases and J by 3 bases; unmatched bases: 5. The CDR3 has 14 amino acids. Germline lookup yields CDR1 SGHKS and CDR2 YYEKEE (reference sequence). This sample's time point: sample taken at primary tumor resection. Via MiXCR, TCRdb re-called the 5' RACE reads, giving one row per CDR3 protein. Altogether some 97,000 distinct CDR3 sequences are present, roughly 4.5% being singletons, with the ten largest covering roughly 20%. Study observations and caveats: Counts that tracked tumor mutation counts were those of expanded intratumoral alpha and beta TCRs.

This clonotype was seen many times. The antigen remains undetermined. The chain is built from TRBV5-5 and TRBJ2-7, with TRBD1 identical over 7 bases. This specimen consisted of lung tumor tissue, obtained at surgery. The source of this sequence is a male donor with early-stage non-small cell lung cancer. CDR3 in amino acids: CASSLEGAVYEQYF. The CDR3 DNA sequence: TGTGCCAGCAGCTTAGAGGGGGCTGTCTACGAGCAGTACTTC.